The clone carrying this T cell receptor (beta chain) was picked up many times. The antigen is unknown. Trimming stripped 3 bases from V and 1 base from J, with 5 bases between. The CDR3 runs to 14 residues. Germline V lookup: CDR1 SGDLS, CDR2 YYNGEE. This sample stems from a study of T cells after yellow fever vaccination. Study-wide background: Researchers used SMART-Seq v4 Ultra Low Input to prepare fractions that had low cell numbers.

Study-wide points: Post-booster repertoires contained most primary-vaccination clones again (roughly 95% CD4, about 88% CD8).

TCRdb re-analysed the 5' RACE reads in MiXCR, keeping a single row per CDR3 protein. The sample has a few hundred thousand distinct CDR3 sequences, 5.2% seen once. Material: CD4+ T cells sorted from PBMCs, obtained on the day of the yellow fever booster vaccination. V is TRBV9 and J is TRBJ2-6; no clear D gene. The source is a man between 18 and 35 years old who received the YFV17D yellow fever vaccine. The CDR3 reads CASSADSGANVLTF. In DNA, the CDR3 is TGTGCCAGCAGCGCGGATTCTGGGGCCAACGTCCTGACTTTC. Supplemented by reference TRBV9 and TRBJ2-6, the full variable domain reads DSGVTQTPKHLITATGQRVTLRCSPRSGDLSVYWYQQSLDQGLQFLIQYYNGEERAKGNILERFSAQQFPDLHSELNLSSLELGDSALYFCASSADSGANVLTFGAGSRLTVL.